A selection of T cell receptor beta chains follows, all from one sample in a study of cytomegalovirus exposure and HLA in healthy donors. Assay: immunoSEQ multiplex PCR; the TCRdb copy retains only in-frame clones and omits some. The data show 55,000 to 75,000 clones, around 90% seen once. Material for sequencing was PBMCs. These TCRs come from a man aged 18 to 29 in good health and CMV-seronegative. Each CDR3 is given with its conserved first and last residue. D genes are given only for firm matches. Clone sizes are given selectively: once, few, many, or a class where the clone is expanded.

>TRBV9|TRBJ2-7|TRBD1|NA
TGTGCCAGCAGCCCTTTGGAGACAGGGAGTTTCTACGAGCAGTACTTC
CASSPLETGSFYEQYF
>TRBV18|TRBJ1-4|TRBD1|NA
TGTGCCAGCTCAGCCATCGGGACAGTCGAAAAACTGTTTTTT
CASSAIGTVEKLFF
>TRBV9|TRBJ2-3|TRBD1|NA
TGTGCCAGCAGCCCCAGGGACAGAACCACAGATACGCAGTATTTT
CASSPRDRTTDTQYF
>TRBV30|TRBJ1-4|NA|few
TGTGCCTGGAGTGCCCCTCTAAAACTGTTTTTT
CAWSAPLKLFF
>TRBV13|TRBJ2-7|NA|NA
TGTGCCAGCAGCTCACTAGCCCCGCGGCGGGAGCAGTACTTC
CASSSLAPRREQYF
>TRBV4-3|TRBJ1-4|NA|NA
TGCGCCAGCAGCCAAGCGGGGGACTCCGGCGGAAAACTGTTTTTT
CASSQAGDSGGKLFF
>TRBV7-9|TRBJ1-1|TRBD1|NA
TGTGCCAGCAGCCCGAAGGGACAGGGGAACACTGAAGCTTTCTTT
CASSPKGQGNTEAFF
>TRBV6-5|TRBJ1-4|NA|NA
TGTGCCAGCAGTTACGGAGGTTCTAATGAAAAACTGTTTTTT
CASSYGGSNEKLFF
>TRBV18|TRBJ2-6|NA|NA
TGTGCCAGCTCACCACTTGGCGGGATGACTGGGGCCAACGTCCTGACTTTC
CASSPLGGMTGANVLTF
>TRBV28|TRBJ2-7|TRBD1|once
TGTGCCAGCAGGGGGGACAGGGTCTGGGAGCAGTACTTC
CASRGDRVWEQYF
>TRBV5-1|TRBJ1-3|TRBD1|NA
TGCGCCAGCAGCCCGACAGGGTCTTCGATCGGAAACACCATATATTTT
CASSPTGSSIGNTIYF
>TRBV9|TRBJ2-5|TRBD2|NA
TGTGCCAGCAGCGGAGGACTAGCGGGCCCAGAGACCCAGTACTTC
CASSGGLAGPETQYF
>TRBV5-1|TRBJ2-7|NA|NA
TGCGCCAGCAGCCGGGACTCCTACGAGCAGTACTTC
CASSRDSYEQYF
>TRBV2|TRBJ2-1|TRBD2|NA
TGTGCCAGCAGGGCCCCCAGCGGGAACTACAATGAGCAGTTCTTC
CASRAPSGNYNEQFF
>TRBV2|TRBJ2-7|TRBD2|NA
TGTGCCAGCAGTGAAACTAGCGGGAGCCACGAGCAGTACTTC
CASSETSGSHEQYF
>TRBV18|TRBJ1-1|NA|NA
TGTGCCAGCTCCCCTTGGGAGGAGCTGGGTAACACTGAAGCTTTCTTT
CASSPWEELGNTEAFF
>TRBV4-3|TRBJ1-2|NA|once
TGCGCCAGCAGCCAAGATAGGGGCACCCACTATGGCTACACCTTC
CASSQDRGTHYGYTF
>TRBV7-2|TRBJ2-7|TRBD2|once
TGTGCCAGCGGCGCAGAGCGGCGGGAGTATAACGAGCAGTACTTC
CASGAERREYNEQYF
>TRBV19|TRBJ1-1|TRBD1|NA
TGTGCCAGTAGGAAACAGGGGAGGATCACTGAAGCTTTCTTT
CASRKQGRITEAFF
>TRBV14|TRBJ2-1|TRBD2|NA
TGTGCCAGCAGAAATAGCGGGAGCTCCTACAATGAGCAGTTCTTC
CASRNSGSSYNEQFF
>TRBV7-6|TRBJ2-1|TRBD2|NA
TGTGCCAGCAGCTTTCGACTAGCGGGGGGTGAGCAGTTCTTC
CASSFRLAGGEQFF
>TRBV19|TRBJ2-7|NA|NA
TGTGCCAGTAGTATAAGTTCTAGCTCCTACGAGCAGTACTTC
CASSISSSSYEQYF
>TRBV6-5|TRBJ2-7|NA|NA
TGTGCCAGCAGTGAAACAAGCTGGAGAGGGCAGTACTTC
CASSETSWRGQYF
>TRBV15|TRBJ1-2|TRBD1|NA
TGTGCCACCAGCAGAGATCGGGGCAGGGGGACCTCTAACTATGGCTACACCTTC
CATSRDRGRGTSNYGYTF
>TRBV19|TRBJ2-1|NA|once
TGTGCCAGTAGTACGCCGAATCGAGGACAGTACAATGAGCAGTTCTTC
CASSTPNRGQYNEQFF
>TRBV6-5|TRBJ2-7|TRBD2|NA
TGTGCCAGCAGTTACGGAGGCCTAGCGGTATACGAGCAGTACTTC
CASSYGGLAVYEQYF
>TRBV6-5|TRBJ1-4|NA|NA
TGTGCCAGCAGTTACTTGATGGAGCAGGGATATGAAAAACTGTTTTTT
CASSYLMEQGYEKLFF
>TRBV6-5|TRBJ2-7|TRBD1|NA
TGTGCCAGCGGCCAAGCCGGGACAGGATCCTACGAGCAGTACTTC
CASGQAGTGSYEQYF
>TRBV9|TRBJ2-1|TRBD2|NA
TGTGCCAGCAGCGACCCTTACTCCAGCGGGACTCCCTCTGGCTCCTACAATGAGCAGTTCTTC
CASSDPYSSGTPSGSYNEQFF
>TRBV7-9|TRBJ2-1|TRBD1|NA
TGTGCCAGCAGCTTGGGGACAGCCCAGGCCTACAATGAGCAGTTCTTC
CASSLGTAQAYNEQFF
>TRBV7-9|TRBJ2-3|TRBD2|NA
TGTGCCAGCGCAAAGGGTGGAGCGGGAGGGCCGTTAGATACGCAGTATTTT
CASAKGGAGGPLDTQYF
>TRBV30|TRBJ1-1|NA|NA
TGTGCCTGGAGTTTAGGGGGTGTGAACACTGAAGCTTTCTTT
CAWSLGGVNTEAFF
>TRBV2|TRBJ2-3|TRBD2|NA
TGTGCCAGCAGGGGGACTACGAACACAGATACGCAGTATTTT
CASRGTTNTDTQYF
>TRBV9|TRBJ1-1|TRBD1|NA
TGTGCCAGCAGCCCCCGACAGGGTTTGGGAGTTGTAGCTTTCTTT
CASSPRQGLGVVAFF
>TRBV6-1|TRBJ2-1|TRBD1|few
TGTGCCAGCAGTGACGGACAGGCCCTGTCCTACAATGAGCAGTTCTTC
CASSDGQALSYNEQFF
>TRBV27|TRBJ2-1|TRBD2|few
TGTGCCAGCCGAGTCGCTTCTAGCGGGAGATACAATGAGCAGTTCTTC
CASRVASSGRYNEQFF
>TRBV7-3|TRBJ1-3|TRBD1|NA
TGTGCCAGCAGCTTAGTCCTAGGGTTGGACAGGAAAAACACCATATATTTT
CASSLVLGLDRKNTIYF
>TRBV28|TRBJ2-7|TRBD1|once
TGTGCCAGCAGTTTTAGCGGACAGGGGAAATACGAGCAGTACTTC
CASSFSGQGKYEQYF
>TRBV7-2|TRBJ1-3|NA|NA
TGTGCCAGCAGCTTAGGGGCAACCTTATCTGGAAACACCATATATTTT
CASSLGATLSGNTIYF
>TRBV7-9|TRBJ2-4|NA|NA
TGTGCCAGCAGCCGTGACAGCCTAGCCAAAAACATTCAGTACTTC
CASSRDSLAKNIQYF
>TRBV5-1|TRBJ1-2|TRBD1|NA
TGCGCCAGCAGCTCGACAGGGGGGAATAACTATGGCTACACCTTC
CASSSTGGNNYGYTF
>TRBV19|TRBJ2-1|TRBD2|NA
TGTGCCAGTAGTCCGGGACTAGCCAGTTCGGAGCAGTTCTTC
CASSPGLASSEQFF
>TRBV5-5|TRBJ1-3|TRBD1|NA
TGTGCCAGCAGCCAACAGGGGGCTGGAAACACCATATATTTT
CASSQQGAGNTIYF
>TRBV9|TRBJ2-5|NA|once
TGTGCCAGCAGCGTAGGCCAGGGTGTTGAGACCCAGTACTTC
CASSVGQGVETQYF
>TRBV7-9|TRBJ2-1|NA|NA
TGTGCCAGCAGCCCCCCCGGGCAGGGTCGGGATGAGCAGTTCTTC
CASSPPGQGRDEQFF
>TRBV27|TRBJ2-2|TRBD1|few
TGTGCCAGCAGCCCATCCAGGGGGCGAGGCACCGGGGAGCTGTTTTTT
CASSPSRGRGTGELFF